This TCR beta chain was sequenced in a study of blood T cell repertoires in COVID-19 (dated by TCRdb to the early 2020s). Study-wide context: Samples from collaborators originated in the United States, Italy and Spain and spanned both the acute and convalescent phases of COVID-19. The repertoires were released in a freely available public database intended as a resource for research on the immune response to SARS-CoV-2. The material from the prospective study consisted of cDNA or gDNA derived from T cells, B-cell-depleted T cells, or PBMCs. HLA class I and class II types, where available, came from metadata supplied by the sample provider rather than from assay-based typing. Deeply sampled blood TCRbeta repertoires from subjects exposed to, actively infected with, or recovered from COVID-19 were included in the dataset. The sample metadata nearly always contained a de-identified subject ID, COVID-19 status, age in years and sex. Samples came from the ongoing ImmuneRACE study (first 160 participants) plus 1,254 subjects from 6 global collaborators.

TCRbeta CDR3 regions were amplified from genomic DNA by means of the immunoSEQ Assay, a bias-controlled multiplex PCR. Turning to the authors' computational methods: The number of nucleated cells in each sample was estimated from the amplification of reference gene primers within the assay. To quantify the absolute abundance of each unique TCRbeta CDR3 rearrangement, sequence reads were collapsed and filtered. For each sample, productive Simpson clonality was calculated as the square root of Simpson's diversity index across productive rearrangements. TCRdb took this table from immuneACCESS and kept in-frame rearrangements with V and J called. Such tables lack part of the clones; where checked against another copy, unresolved V genes explain under half of the gap, and the rest is unexplained. Clonal size and the V and J genes are those of that table, whereas D and trimming came from the DNA. Recorded for this sample are 200,000 to 250,000 clones; approximately 85% of them occurred a single time. The top ten clones comprise approximately 9.1% of the sample.

The investigation overall reported the following: The quantity of clinical and demographic metadata differed by source and by participant and was supplied without curation.

The V and J ends are trimmed by 0 bases and 3 bases, leaving 11 bases between them. CDR1 SGHVS and CDR2 FQNEAQ are derived from the germline V gene. The cysteine opens and the phenylalanine closes a CDR3 of 16 amino acids. Only CDR3 DNA is held: 48 bases, read in frame from base 1. Comments on this clone: Its antigen has not been determined. Per-base qualities were not stored, and no clone one base away is much larger.

In the prospective study, participants were roughly 18 to 100 years old, resided in under 30 geographic areas of the United States, and were enrolled through a virtual design. In the prospective study, cohorts were assigned on the basis of participant-reported clinical history obtained from a screening survey and a study questionnaire. In the prospective study, whole blood, serum and a nasopharyngeal or oropharyngeal swab were collected from each participant by mobile phlebotomists. Over a roughly 2-month period, participants in the prospective study had the option of providing additional blood draws and questionnaires. Prospective study blood samples were shipped either frozen or at room temperature before DNA extraction.

The sequencing input was PBMCs or T cells enriched from blood (not recorded which). The sequence joins TRBV7-8 to TRBJ2-2; the D gene cannot be resolved reliably. The clonotype originates from a woman in her fifties or sixties with acute COVID-19. This receptor carries the CDR3 CASSLAARRDTGELFF. The DNA sequence is as follows: TGTGCCAGCAGCTTAGCCGCCAGACGGGACACCGGGGAGCTGTTTTTT.